This TCR beta chain derives from a study of cytomegalovirus exposure and HLA in healthy donors. Study overall: Clustering assigned 70% to 90% of the approximately 400 genotyped donors to the Caucasian-associated ancestry cluster. Points from the study as a whole: About 150 TCR beta chains were listed as cytomegalovirus-associated. It emerged from a later analysis that several of the most significant clusters appeared to be linked to common viral pathogens. Across donors, presence/absence analyses took sequencing depth to be roughly uniform.

Germline loops: CDR1 SGHTA, CDR2 FQGNSA. V was pared by 4 bases and J by 4 bases, with 4 bases of the junction left unmatched. This CDR3 comprises 15 residues. Primers: 60 Vbeta forward and 13 Jbeta reverse. Generated by immunoSEQ multiplex PCR, the TCRdb table keeps only in-frame clones and is missing some. The sample holds 300,000 or so clones, about 83% seen once. This clone appeared once. Its antigen is currently unknown. This receptor was obtained from a woman in her thirties or forties in good health and CMV-seropositive. This chain links TRBV7-2 with TRBJ2-7; 13 positions agree with TRBD2. The sample taken for sequencing was PBMCs. DNA for the CDR3: TGTGCCAGCAGCTGGACTAGCGGGAGCGGTTACGAGCAGTACTTC. Translating it yields CASSWTSGSGYEQYF. The variable domain in full, with the rest retrieved from reference TRBV7-2 and TRBJ2-7, is GAGVSQSPSNKVTEKGKDVELRCDPISGHTALYWYRQSLGQGLEFLIYFQGNSAPDKSGLPSDRFSAERTGGSVSTLTIQRTQQEDSAVYLCASSWTSGSGYEQYFGPGTRLTVT.